This is a list of T cell receptor beta chains from one sample in a study of T cells in Graves' hyperthyroidism and ophthalmopathy. Each CDR3 protein gets one entry after TCRdb re-called the multiplex PCR reads with MiXCR. The sample includes about 580,000 distinct CDR3 sequences, around 13% seen only once; the top ten take about 5.8%. Sequences were obtained from blood. Every receptor here comes from a woman under 40 with Graves' hyperthyroidism that later progressed to Graves' ophthalmopathy. CDR3s include the opening cysteine and the closing phenylalanine or tryptophan. D genes are given only for firm matches. Rows may omit the clone size; those that give it use once, few, many or a size class.

D gene	V gene	clone size	J gene	CDR3 DNA	CDR3 protein
-	TRBV24-1	few	TRBJ2-2	TGTGCCACCAGTGATTCGGAAAGGGAGGCCGGGGGGCGGCGAACCGGGGAGCTGTTTTTT	CATSDSEREAGGRRTGELFF
TRBD2	TRBV2	many	TRBJ2-4	TGTGCCAGCAGGGTGGCGGTAGCGGGAGCAAAAAACATTCAGTACTTC	CASRVAVAGAKNIQYF
-	TRBV7-2	many	TRBJ2-2	TGTGCCAGCAGCTTAAATAGAGGGGAAGGGCTGTTTTTT	CASSLNRGEGLFF
TRBD2	TRBV3-1	many	TRBJ2-5	TGTGCCAGCAGCCTACTAGCGGGAGAGGGAGAGACCCAGTACTTC	CASSLLAGEGETQYF
-	TRBV20-1	-	TRBJ1-6	TGCAGTGCTAGAGATCTGGGCAGGGGTGATTCACCCCTCCACTTT	CSARDLGRGDSPLHF
TRBD1	TRBV20-1	many	TRBJ1-2	TGCAGTGCTACGGGACAGGGACTCATCGGAAATGGCTACACCTTC	CSATGQGLIGNGYTF
-	TRBV30	many	TRBJ2-7	TGTGCCTGGAGGACTCCGGGTCGTGGGGAGCAGTACTTC	CAWRTPGRGEQYF
TRBD1	TRBV7-9	-	TRBJ1-2	TGTGCCAGCAGCTTAGGTTCGGCAGGGGGCGTCTATGGCTACACCTTC	CASSLGSAGGVYGYTF
-	TRBV9	few	TRBJ2-3	TGTGCCAGCAGCGTGTGGAGGGGTGGAAGCACAGATACGCAGTATTTT	CASSVWRGGSTDTQYF
-	TRBV4-3	many	TRBJ2-1	TGCGCCAGCAGCCAAGGACTGCCCCCCTACAATGAGCAGTTCTTC	CASSQGLPPYNEQFF
TRBD1	TRBV9	many	TRBJ2-5	TGTGCCAGCAGCGCACTGGGCGGACAGGCACAAGAGACCCAGTACTTC	CASSALGGQAQETQYF
-	TRBV20-1	-	TRBJ2-2	TGCAGTGCTAGAGATCTGCGCGCCGGGGAGCTGTTTTTT	CSARDLRAGELFF
TRBD1	TRBV3-1	few	TRBJ2-3	TGTGCCAGCAGCCACTTGGGACAGGGGCTCCACTTTAGCACAGATACGCAGTATTTT	CASSHLGQGLHFSTDTQYF
-	TRBV19	-	TRBJ1-2	TGTGCCAGTCGCGCGGCAGGCCCTTATGGCTACACCTTC	CASRAAGPYGYTF
-	TRBV18	many	TRBJ2-2	TGTGCCAGCTCACCCCCTTCATCGGAACGCCCGACCGGGGAGCTGTTTTTT	CASSPPSSERPTGELFF
-	TRBV4-3	many	TRBJ2-7	TGCGCCAGCAGCCAAGATCTTAGCTCCTACGAGCAGTACTTC	CASSQDLSSYEQYF
TRBD2	TRBV5-1	many	TRBJ2-6	TGCGCCAGCGGCGCCGGGGAATACGGGGGGAGACGTGCTGGGGCCAACGTCCTGACTTTC	CASGAGEYGGRRAGANVLTF
-	TRBV6-2/TRBV6-3	many	TRBJ2-3	TGTGCCAGCAGACCACAGAGAGATACGCAGTATTTT	CASRPQRDTQYF
TRBD2	TRBV6-5	few	TRBJ2-5	TGTGCCAGCAGTTACCCCCTCAGTGGCGGGAGGGCCCAGAAGACCCAGTACTTC	CASSYPLSGGRAQKTQYF
-	TRBV3-1	-	TRBJ1-2	TGTGCCAGCAGCCATGACGGGGGCAGAAGCTATGGCTACACCTTC	CASSHDGGRSYGYTF
TRBD2	TRBV6-4	few	TRBJ2-5	TGTGCCAGCAGTGAGGTTGCTAGCGGGGGCCAAGAGACCCAGTACTTC	CASSEVASGGQETQYF
-	TRBV11-2	many	TRBJ2-5	TGTGCCAGCAGCTATACTTGGGAGACCCAGTACTTC	CASSYTWETQYF
TRBD2	TRBV12-3/TRBV12-4	many	TRBJ2-5	TGTGCCAGCAGTTTAGGACTAGCGGGAGTTTCAGAGACCCAGTACTTC	CASSLGLAGVSETQYF
TRBD1	TRBV12-3/TRBV12-4	many	TRBJ2-7	TGTGCCAGCAGTTTACTATTAGGGGACAGGGGATCCCACGAGCAGTACTTC	CASSLLLGDRGSHEQYF
-	TRBV15	-	TRBJ2-3	TGTGCCACCAGCAGAGGTGAAGGGGAACAAGGGGATACGCAGTATTTT	CATSRGEGEQGDTQYF
-	TRBV30	many	TRBJ1-1	TGTGCCTGGAACAGCTACACTGAAGCTTTCTTT	CAWNSYTEAFF
-	TRBV30	many	TRBJ2-7	TGTGCCGCCAACCCGGGGCAATCCTACGAGCAGTACTTC	CAANPGQSYEQYF
TRBD2	TRBV7-2	many	TRBJ2-5	TGTGCCAGCAGCTTAGTTCCGAGCGGGAGTTTAGGGGGGACCCAGTACTTC	CASSLVPSGSLGGTQYF
-	TRBV6-2/TRBV6-3	many	TRBJ1-1	TGTGCCAGCAGTTACACTCGGAACACCAACACTGAAGCTTTCTTT	CASSYTRNTNTEAFF
-	TRBV19	few	TRBJ2-1	TGTGCCAGTAGTGCGAACACGGGAGTATTTGTAGATGAGCAGTTCTTC	CASSANTGVFVDEQFF
-	TRBV19	-	TRBJ2-1	TGTGCCAGTAGTATAAGGCGAGGGGACAATGAGCAGTTCTTC	CASSIRRGDNEQFF
TRBD1	TRBV11-2	few	TRBJ1-2	TGTGCCAGCAGCCCCGGGGCAGGGGGATATGGCTACACCTTC	CASSPGAGGYGYTF
TRBD2	TRBV12-3/TRBV12-4	many	TRBJ2-5	TGTGCCAGCAGGTATGGGGCCGAGCGGGGGCCCCAGGAGACCCAGTACTTC	CASRYGAERGPQETQYF
-	TRBV28	many	TRBJ1-1	TGTGCCAGCAGTTTATTACAGAGATCTGAAGCTTTCTTT	CASSLLQRSEAFF
-	TRBV20-1	many	TRBJ2-3	TGCAGTGCTAGTCGTGGCGCAATGACAGATACGCAGTATTTT	CSASRGAMTDTQYF
-	TRBV7-9	few	TRBJ2-1	TGTGCCAGCAGCTTAGAGGTAGGGAGCCATGAGCAGTTCTTC	CASSLEVGSHEQFF
TRBD2	TRBV7-2	many	TRBJ2-7	TGTGCCAGCAGCTTTACAGCGGGAGTACCCGAGCAGTACTTC	CASSFTAGVPEQYF
-	TRBV28	few	TRBJ2-1	TGTGCCAGCAGTATGAGCCCCTACAATGAGCAGTTCTTC	CASSMSPYNEQFF
TRBD2	TRBV20-1	few	TRBJ2-7	TGCAGTGCTAGTCCTGGAACACTAGCGGGAGAGTACGAGCAGTACTTC	CSASPGTLAGEYEQYF
-	TRBV11-3	many	TRBJ2-7	TGTGCCAGCAGCGCAGTCAGCGGATTCTACGAGCAGTACTTC	CASSAVSGFYEQYF
-	TRBV19	many	TRBJ2-5	TGTGCCAGTAGTGATGGGGGAAAGACCCAGTACTTC	CASSDGGKTQYF
-	TRBV7-9	many	TRBJ1-1	TGTGCCAGCAGCTTAGGAGATTCGATGGGCACTGAAGCTTTCTTT	CASSLGDSMGTEAFF
TRBD1	TRBV12-3/TRBV12-4	many	TRBJ1-1	TGTGCCAGCAGTACCGGACAGGGCACTGAAGCTTTCTTT	CASSTGQGTEAFF
-	TRBV11-2	many	TRBJ1-6	TGTGCCAGCAGCTTAGTTCCCGGGGCTAATTCACCCCTCCACTTT	CASSLVPGANSPLHF
-	TRBV10-3	few	TRBJ2-5	TGTGCCATCAGGGACTTAGCGCTAGAGACCCAGTACTTC	CAIRDLALETQYF
TRBD1	TRBV18	few	TRBJ1-5	TGTGCCAGCTCACCCCCCGGGGGGACAGGGAAAGGTCAGCCCCAGCATTTT	CASSPPGGTGKGQPQHF
-	TRBV4-3	many	TRBJ2-3	TGCGCCAGCAGCCAAGTCAGCGGTGTAGATACGCAGTATTTT	CASSQVSGVDTQYF
TRBD2	TRBV30	-	TRBJ2-1	TGTGCCTGGTTACCGGGACTAGCGGGAGTAAATGAGCAGTTCTTC	CAWLPGLAGVNEQFF
-	TRBV18	many	TRBJ1-6	TGTGCCAGCTCACCACAGAAGGGTAATTCACCCCTCCACTTT	CASSPQKGNSPLHF
-	TRBV6-5	many	TRBJ1-1	TGTGCCAGCAGTTACTCGGGGGGGATGAACACTGAAGCTTTCTTT	CASSYSGGMNTEAFF
-	TRBV5-1	many	TRBJ1-6	TGCGCCAGCAGCACAGACACGGGTAATTCACCCCTCCACTTT	CASSTDTGNSPLHF
-	TRBV10-3	-	TRBJ2-1	TGTGCCATCGGTACAGATTACAATGAGCAGTTCTTC	CAIGTDYNEQFF
-	TRBV19	many	TRBJ1-4	TGTGCCAGTAACCTACAGGGTAGAGGTGAAAAACTGTTTTTT	CASNLQGRGEKLFF
-	TRBV27	many	TRBJ1-5	TGTGCCAGCAGTTCCATGCAGGGTCTGGTAAATCAGCCCCAGCATTTT	CASSSMQGLVNQPQHF
TRBD1	TRBV6-1	few	TRBJ1-3	TGTGCCACGGGACAGGGATTCTCTGGAAACACCATATATTTT	CATGQGFSGNTIYF
-	TRBV10-3	many	TRBJ1-2	TGTGCCATCTGGCGGGAGCGCTATGGCTACACCTTC	CAIWRERYGYTF
-	TRBV5-1	many	TRBJ1-5	TGCGCCAGCAGCTTGTGGGGGGATCGCAATCAGCCCCAGCATTTT	CASSLWGDRNQPQHF